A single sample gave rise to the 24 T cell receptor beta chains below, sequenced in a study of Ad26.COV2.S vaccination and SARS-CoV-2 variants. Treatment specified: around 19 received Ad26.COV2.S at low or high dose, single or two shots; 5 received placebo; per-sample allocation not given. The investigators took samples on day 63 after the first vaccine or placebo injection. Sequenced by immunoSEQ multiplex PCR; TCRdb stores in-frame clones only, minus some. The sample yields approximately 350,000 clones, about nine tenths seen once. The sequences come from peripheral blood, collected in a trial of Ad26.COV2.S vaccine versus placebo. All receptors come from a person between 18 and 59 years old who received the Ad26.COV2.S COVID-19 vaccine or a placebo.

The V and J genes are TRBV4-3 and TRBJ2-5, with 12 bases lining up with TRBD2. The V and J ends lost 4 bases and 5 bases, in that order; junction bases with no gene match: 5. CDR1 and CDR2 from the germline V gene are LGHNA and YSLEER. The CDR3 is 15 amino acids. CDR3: CASSLYLAGGETQYF. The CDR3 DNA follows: TGCGCCAGCAGCCTCTATCTAGCGGGGGGGGAGACCCAGTACTTC.

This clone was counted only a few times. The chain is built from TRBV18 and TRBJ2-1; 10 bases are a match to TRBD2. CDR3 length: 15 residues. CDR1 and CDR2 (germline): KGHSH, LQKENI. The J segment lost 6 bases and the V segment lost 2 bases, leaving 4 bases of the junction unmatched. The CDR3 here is CASSPGTSVGNEQFF. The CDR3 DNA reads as TGTGCCAGCTCACCAGGGACTAGCGTGGGCAATGAGCAGTTCTTC.

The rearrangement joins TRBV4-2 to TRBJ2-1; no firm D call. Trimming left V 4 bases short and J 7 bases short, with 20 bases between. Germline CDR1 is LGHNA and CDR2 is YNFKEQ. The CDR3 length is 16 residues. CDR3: CASSLRLAGLGNEQFF. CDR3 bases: TGTGCCAGCAGCCTCCGACTGGCCGGGCTCGGTAATGAGCAGTTCTTC.

The CDR3 DNA reads TGTGCCAGCAGCGTAGGGGTAGGGGGCGGCTATGGCTACACCTTC. Translation: CASSVGVGGGYGYTF. V is TRBV9 and J is TRBJ1-2; 7 bases are a match to TRBD1. Germline lookup yields CDR1 SGDLS and CDR2 YYNGEE. The CDR3 has 15 residues. V lost 0 bases, J lost 4 bases, and 6 bases stayed unmatched.

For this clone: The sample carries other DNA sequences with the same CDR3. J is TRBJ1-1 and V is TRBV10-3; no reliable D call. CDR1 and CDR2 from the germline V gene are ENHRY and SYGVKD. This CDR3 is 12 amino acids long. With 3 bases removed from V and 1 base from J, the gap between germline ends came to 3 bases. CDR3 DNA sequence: TGTGCCATCAGTGAACAGAACACTGAAGCTTTCTTT. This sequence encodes CAISEQNTEAFF.

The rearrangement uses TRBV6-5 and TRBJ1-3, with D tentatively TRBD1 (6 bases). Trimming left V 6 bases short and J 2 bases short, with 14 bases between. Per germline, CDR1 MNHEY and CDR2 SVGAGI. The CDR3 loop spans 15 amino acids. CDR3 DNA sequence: TGTGCCAGCAGAACAGGGAGGCTTGCTGGAAACACCATATATTTT. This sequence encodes CASRTGRLAGNTIYF.

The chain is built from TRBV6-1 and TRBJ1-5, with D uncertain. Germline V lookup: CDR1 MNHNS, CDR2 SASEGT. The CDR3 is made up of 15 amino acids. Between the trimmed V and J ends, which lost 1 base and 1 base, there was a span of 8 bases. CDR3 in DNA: TGTGCCAGCAGTGAAGGGGGTGCCAGCAATCAGCCCCAGCATTTT. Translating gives CASSEGGASNQPQHF.

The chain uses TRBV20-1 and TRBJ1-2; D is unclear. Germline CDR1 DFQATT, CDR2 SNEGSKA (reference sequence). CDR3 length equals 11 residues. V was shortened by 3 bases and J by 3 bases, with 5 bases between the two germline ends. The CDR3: CSARSDYGYTF. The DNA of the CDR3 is TGCAGTGCTAGGAGTGACTATGGCTACACCTTC.

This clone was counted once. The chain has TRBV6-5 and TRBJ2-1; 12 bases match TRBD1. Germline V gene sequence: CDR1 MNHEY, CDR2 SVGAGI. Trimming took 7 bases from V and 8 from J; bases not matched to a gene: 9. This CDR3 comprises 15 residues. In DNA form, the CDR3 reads TGTGCCAGCACCCCAATGGGACAGGGGGCCGATGAGCAGTTCTTC. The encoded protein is CASTPMGQGADEQFF.

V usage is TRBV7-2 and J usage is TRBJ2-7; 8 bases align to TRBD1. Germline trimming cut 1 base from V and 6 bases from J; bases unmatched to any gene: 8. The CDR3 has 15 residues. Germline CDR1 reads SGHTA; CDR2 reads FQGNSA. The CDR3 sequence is CASSLVGRGLGEQYF. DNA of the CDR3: TGTGCCAGCAGCTTAGTAGGCAGGGGGCTCGGCGAGCAGTACTTC.

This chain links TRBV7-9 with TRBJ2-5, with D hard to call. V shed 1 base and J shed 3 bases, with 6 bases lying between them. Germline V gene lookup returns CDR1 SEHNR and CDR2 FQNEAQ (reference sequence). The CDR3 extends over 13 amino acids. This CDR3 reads CASSLGQKETQYF. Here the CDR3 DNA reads TGTGCCAGCAGCTTAGGCCAGAAAGAGACCCAGTACTTC.

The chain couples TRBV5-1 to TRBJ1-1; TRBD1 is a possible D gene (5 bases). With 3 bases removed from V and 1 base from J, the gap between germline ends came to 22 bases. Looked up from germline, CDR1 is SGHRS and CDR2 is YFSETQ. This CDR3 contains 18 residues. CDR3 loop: CASSSTGTRDGRNTEAFF. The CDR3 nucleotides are TGCGCCAGCAGCTCGACCGGGACTAGGGATGGGAGGAACACTGAAGCTTTCTTT.

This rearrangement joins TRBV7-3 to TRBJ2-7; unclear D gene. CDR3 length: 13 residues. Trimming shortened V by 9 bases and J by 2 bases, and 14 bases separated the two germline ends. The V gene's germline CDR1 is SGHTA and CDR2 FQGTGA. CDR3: CASSHPATYEQYF. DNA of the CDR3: TGTGCCAGTTCCCACCCTGCCACCTACGAGCAGTACTTC.

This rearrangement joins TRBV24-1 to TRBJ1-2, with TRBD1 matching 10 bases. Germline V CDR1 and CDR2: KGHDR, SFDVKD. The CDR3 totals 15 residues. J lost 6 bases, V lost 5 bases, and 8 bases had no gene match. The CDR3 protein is CATSAAGQGVDGYTF. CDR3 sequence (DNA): TGTGCCACCAGTGCCGCCGGACAGGGGGTGGATGGCTACACCTTC.

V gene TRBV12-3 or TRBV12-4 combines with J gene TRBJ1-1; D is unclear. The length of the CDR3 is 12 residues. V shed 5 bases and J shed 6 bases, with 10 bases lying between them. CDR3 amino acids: CASSHNPAEAFF. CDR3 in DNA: TGTGCCAGCAGTCACAACCCCGCTGAAGCTTTCTTT.

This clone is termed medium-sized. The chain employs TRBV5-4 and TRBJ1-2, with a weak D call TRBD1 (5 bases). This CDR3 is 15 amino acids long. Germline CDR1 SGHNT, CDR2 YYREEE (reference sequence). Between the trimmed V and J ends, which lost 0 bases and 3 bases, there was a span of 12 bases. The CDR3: CASSLVGQEDYGYTF. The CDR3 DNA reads TGTGCCAGCAGCTTGGTGGGGCAGGAAGACTATGGCTACACCTTC.

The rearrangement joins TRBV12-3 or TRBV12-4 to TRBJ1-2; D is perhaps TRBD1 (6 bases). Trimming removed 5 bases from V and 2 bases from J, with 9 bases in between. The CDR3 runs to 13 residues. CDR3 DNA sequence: TGTGCCAGCAGTCGGACAGAGAACTATGGCTACACCTTC. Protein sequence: CASSRTENYGYTF.

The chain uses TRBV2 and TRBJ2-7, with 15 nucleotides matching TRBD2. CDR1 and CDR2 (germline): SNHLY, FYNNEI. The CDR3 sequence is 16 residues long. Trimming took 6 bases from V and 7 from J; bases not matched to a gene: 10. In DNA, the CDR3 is TGTGCCAGCAGGGTCCGGATCGGGACTAGCGGGAGGGAGCAGTACTTC. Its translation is CASRVRIGTSGREQYF.

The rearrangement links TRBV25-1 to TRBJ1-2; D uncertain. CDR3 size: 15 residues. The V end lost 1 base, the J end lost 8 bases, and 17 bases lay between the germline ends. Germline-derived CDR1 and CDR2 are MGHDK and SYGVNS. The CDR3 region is CASSELVGTMAGYTF. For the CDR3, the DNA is TGTGCCAGCAGTGAATTAGTCGGAACTATGGCAGGCTACACCTTC.

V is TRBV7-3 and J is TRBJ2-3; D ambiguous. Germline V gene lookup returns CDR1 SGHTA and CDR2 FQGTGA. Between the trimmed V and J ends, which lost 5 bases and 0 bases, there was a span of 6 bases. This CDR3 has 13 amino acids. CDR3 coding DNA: TGTGCCAGCAGCCCGACTAGCACAGATACGCAGTATTTT. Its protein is CASSPTSTDTQYF.

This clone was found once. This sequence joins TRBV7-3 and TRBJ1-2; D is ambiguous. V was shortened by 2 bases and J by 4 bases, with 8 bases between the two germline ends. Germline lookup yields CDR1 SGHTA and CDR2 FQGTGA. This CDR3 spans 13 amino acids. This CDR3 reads CASSLDRFYGYTF. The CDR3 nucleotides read TGTGCCAGCAGCTTAGATAGATTCTATGGCTACACCTTC.

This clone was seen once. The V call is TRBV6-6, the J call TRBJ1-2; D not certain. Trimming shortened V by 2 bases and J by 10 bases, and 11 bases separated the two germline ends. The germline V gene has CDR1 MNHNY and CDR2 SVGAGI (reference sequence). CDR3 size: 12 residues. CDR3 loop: CASSYDSANYTF. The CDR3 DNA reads TGTGCCAGCAGTTACGATTCGGCTAACTACACCTTC.

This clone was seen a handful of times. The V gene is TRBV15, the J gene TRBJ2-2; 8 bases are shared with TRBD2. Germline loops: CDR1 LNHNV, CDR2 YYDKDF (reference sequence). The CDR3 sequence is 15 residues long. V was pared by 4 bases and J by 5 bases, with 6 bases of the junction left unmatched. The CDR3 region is CATSIVAGRTGELFF. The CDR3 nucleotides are TGTGCCACCAGCATCGTAGCGGGGAGAACCGGGGAGCTGTTTTTT. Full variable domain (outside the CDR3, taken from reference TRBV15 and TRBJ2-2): DAMVIQNPRYQVTQFGKPVTLSCSQTLNHNVMYWYQQKSSQAPKLLFHYYDKDFNNEADTPDNFQSRRPNTSFCFLDIRSPGLGDTAMYLCATSIVAGRTGELFFGEGSRLTVL.

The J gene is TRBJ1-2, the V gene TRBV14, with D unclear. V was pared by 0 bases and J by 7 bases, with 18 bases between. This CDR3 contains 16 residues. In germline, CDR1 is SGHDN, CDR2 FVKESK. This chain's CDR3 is CASSQDLSVSLGGYTF. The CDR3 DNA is TGTGCCAGCAGCCAAGATCTCTCCGTCTCTCTGGGTGGCTACACCTTC.